This T cell receptor beta chain stems from a study of blood T cell repertoires in COVID-19. Study context: Italy, Spain and the United States were the sources of the convalescent and acute COVID-19 samples. In each case, the material was cDNA or gDNA derived from T cells, B-cell-depleted T cells, or PBMCs.

In the authors' workflow: Researchers report that nucleated cell counts were estimated from reference gene primer amplification. Clones were read by immunoSEQ multiplex PCR, and TCRdb kept only the in-frame ones, dropping some. V, J and clone size were drawn from that table, and D and trimming were deduced from the DNA. The data show 200,000 to 250,000 clones, around 85% seen once. The specimen was peripheral blood. The source of this sequence is a woman aged 60-75 years with active or convalescent COVID-19.

The CDR3 loop reads CATSVTSGSYEQFF. As DNA, the CDR3 is TGTGCCACCAGTGTTACAAGCGGGAGCTATGAGCAGTTCTTC. J is TRBJ2-1 and V is TRBV24-1; 8 bases match TRBD2. The length of the CDR3 is 14 residues. Germline V gene lookup returns CDR1 KGHDR and CDR2 SFDVKD. Losses at the gene ends were 5 bases for V and 8 bases for J; bases not matched to a gene: 7.